Presented here are 26 T cell receptor beta chains from one specimen sequenced in a study of blood T cell repertoires in COVID-19 (dated by TCRdb to between 2020 and 2021). The method was the immunoSEQ multiplex PCR assay. TCRdb stores this immuneACCESS table with in-frame sequences only. Part of the clones is absent; in the studies checked, under half of the shortfall reflects unresolved V genes, and no reason is known for the rest. The sample table shows around 500,000 clones, and roughly nine tenths are seen once. The ten largest make up 8.3% of the sample. Sequencing input: PBMCs or T cells enriched from blood (not recorded which). The receptors were sampled from a woman aged 55-70 years who had recovered from COVID-19.

The chain couples TRBV10-3 to TRBJ1-2, with unresolved D. CDR1 and CDR2 (germline): ENHRY, SYGVKD. This CDR3 comprises 14 residues. V was shortened by 6 bases and J by 7 bases, with 18 bases between the two germline ends. CDR3 loop: CAISGTANSGGYTF. The CDR3 coding sequence is TGTGCCATCAGCGGTACAGCCAATAGTGGTGGCTACACCTTC.

The chain combines TRBV6-5 with TRBJ1-3; D perhaps matches TRBD1 (5 bases). The CDR3 contains 14 residues. Germline lookup yields CDR1 MNHEY and CDR2 SVGAGI. V lost 5 bases and J lost 0, with 8 bases in between. The CDR3 bases are TGTGCCAGCAGTAAGGACATCTCTGGAAACACCATATATTTT. Amino acids: CASSKDISGNTIYF.

This clone appeared once. J is TRBJ2-3 and V is TRBV27, with 7 bases lining up with TRBD1. CDR3 size: 18 residues. The V and J ends lost 1 base and 3 bases, in that order; junction bases with no gene match: 13. CDR1 is MNHEY, CDR2 SMNVEV, per germline (reference sequence). The DNA of the CDR3 is TGTGCCAGCAGTTTATTGGGTTCGGACAGGAGATTTACAGATACGCAGTATTTT. It codes for CASSLLGSDRRFTDTQYF.

This chain connects TRBV2 to TRBJ1-6; no clear D. Looked up from germline, CDR1 is SNHLY and CDR2 is FYNNEI. The length of the CDR3 is 13 residues. V was trimmed by 9 bases and J by 3 bases, leaving 9 bases between them. The CDR3 here is CAREAGYNSPLHF. The CDR3 DNA reads as TGTGCCAGAGAAGCAGGCTATAATTCACCCCTCCACTTT. The full variable domain, in which reference TRBV2 and TRBJ1-6 provide the parts outside the CDR3, is EPEVTQTPSHQVTQMGQEVILRCVPISNHLYFYWYRQILGQKVEFLVSFYNNEISEKSEIFDDQFSVERPDGSNFTLKIRSTKLEDSAMYFCAREAGYNSPLHFGNGTRLTVT.

The chain employs TRBV27 and TRBJ2-7; possibly TRBD1 for D (6 bases). V lost 2 bases and J 1 base, leaving 15 bases between the germline ends. Germline V gene sequence: CDR1 MNHEY, CDR2 SMNVEV (reference sequence). This CDR3 contains 16 residues. The CDR3 DNA is TGTGCCAGCAGTTTAAACGGCAGGGGCGCATCCTACGAGCAGTACGTC. Its translation is CASSLNGRGASYEQYV.

The CDR3 DNA reads as TGTGCCACCAGTGATGCGGGACAGGGGTCCGGCGCAGATACGCAGTATTTT. Protein product: CATSDAGQGSGADTQYF. The V call is TRBV24-1, the J call TRBJ2-3; 10 bases are a match to TRBD1. CDR1 and CDR2 (germline): KGHDR, SFDVKD. The length of the CDR3 is 17 residues. The ends lost 3 bases at V and 4 bases at J; junction bases unmatched: 9.

This chain connects TRBV10-3 to TRBJ1-5; no definite D call. Trimming stripped 4 bases from V and 0 bases from J, with 10 bases between. Looked up from germline, CDR1 is ENHRY and CDR2 is SYGVKD. The CDR3 extends over 15 amino acids. The chain's CDR3 is CAISGSGDSNQPQHF. The DNA of the CDR3 is TGTGCCATCAGTGGCTCCGGAGATAGCAATCAGCCCCAGCATTTT.

This clone has only one observation. This chain uses TRBV24-1 with TRBJ2-2; 10 bases match TRBD1. The CDR3 is 17 residues long. Germline CDR1 KGHDR, CDR2 SFDVKD. Unmatched junction bases numbered 7, after V lost 4 bases and J lost 3 bases. Written as DNA, the CDR3 is TGTGCCACCAGTGACCCTAGACAGGGGGCTTACACCGGGGAGCTGTTTTTT. Translating gives CATSDPRQGAYTGELFF.

The chain combines TRBV2 with TRBJ1-5, with 11 bases that match TRBD1. Germline V gene sequence: CDR1 SNHLY, CDR2 FYNNEI. This CDR3 comprises 16 residues. The V segment lost 7 bases and the J segment 3 bases; nucleotides outside the gene matches: 8. The CDR3 loop reads CASISDRGRANQPQHF. CDR3 sequence (DNA): TGTGCCAGCATATCGGACAGGGGGCGCGCCAATCAGCCCCAGCATTTT.

The rearrangement links TRBV2 to TRBJ2-3; 10 bases agree with TRBD2. The CDR3 length is 15 residues. The V and J ends lost 6 bases and 4 bases, in that order; junction bases with no gene match: 7. Germline assignment: CDR1 SNHLY and CDR2 FYNNEI. The CDR3 DNA is TGTGCCAGCAGGGGAAGCGGGGGGGGTGCAGATACGCAGTATTTT. Residues: CASRGSGGGADTQYF.

The genes are TRBV2 and TRBJ1-4, with TRBD1 as a possible D gene (5 bases). V lost 7 bases and J 4 bases, leaving 16 bases between the germline ends. This CDR3 comprises 15 residues. Germline assignment: CDR1 SNHLY and CDR2 FYNNEI. The DNA of the CDR3 is TGTGCCAGCACTAGAAGTCGGGGGGGTAATGAAAAACTGTTTTTT. It yields the protein CASTRSRGGNEKLFF. Complete variable domain (other parts from reference TRBV2 and TRBJ1-4): EPEVTQTPSHQVTQMGQEVILRCVPISNHLYFYWYRQILGQKVEFLVSFYNNEISEKSEIFDDQFSVERPDGSNFTLKIRSTKLEDSAMYFCASTRSRGGNEKLFFGSGTQLSVL.

This clone was observed once. The chain combines TRBV6-2 or TRBV6-3 with TRBJ1-5; TRBD1 matches 9 bases. J gave up 2 bases and V 0 bases, and 8 bases lay outside the gene matches. The germline V gene encodes CDR1 MNHEY and CDR2 SVGEGT. This CDR3 comprises 18 residues. In nucleotides, the CDR3 is TGTGCCAGCAGTTACTCCTCGGACAGGGGTTGGGGCAATCAGCCCCAGCATTTT. Translating gives CASSYSSDRGWGNQPQHF.

The V and J genes are TRBV11-2 and TRBJ1-1; TRBD1 matches at 9 bases. With 6 bases clipped from V and 10 bases from J, the junction kept 21 bases outside the gene matches. This CDR3 contains 17 residues. The germline gives CDR1 SGHAT, CDR2 FQNNGV. The CDR3 sequence: CASRDIQGALPKRVAFF. The CDR3, as DNA: TGTGCCAGCAGGGATATACAGGGGGCTTTACCCAAGAGGGTAGCTTTCTTT.

The chain has TRBV2 and TRBJ2-5; no clear D gene. V was clipped by 3 bases and J by 5 bases, with 13 bases between them. The CDR3 is 14 amino acids. Germline lookup yields CDR1 SNHLY and CDR2 FYNNEI. The CDR3 coding sequence is TGTGCCAGCAGTGACTCTAGGTTCGGGGAGACCCAGTACTTC. Amino acid sequence: CASSDSRFGETQYF.

The chain recombines TRBV5-4 with TRBJ2-1; D uncertain. The CDR3 has 15 residues. Germline V gene lookup returns CDR1 SGHNT and CDR2 YYREEE (reference sequence). V lost 2 bases and J 2 bases, leaving 11 bases between the germline ends. The CDR3 loop is CASSFRTETYNEQFF. The CDR3 coding sequence is TGTGCCAGCAGCTTCCGTACCGAGACCTACAATGAGCAGTTCTTC. The full variable domain, in which reference TRBV5-4 and TRBJ2-1 provide the parts outside the CDR3, is ETGVTQSPTHLIKTRGQQVTLRCSSQSGHNTVSWYQQALGQGPQFIFQYYREEENGRGNFPPRFSGLQFPNYSSELNVNALELDDSALYLCASSFRTETYNEQFFGPGTRLTVL.

The chain is built from TRBV7-2 and TRBJ2-7; tentative D call: TRBD1 (5 bases). Germline V gene lookup returns CDR1 SGHTA and CDR2 FQGNSA. V lost 4 bases, J lost 3 bases, and 7 bases lay in between. CDR3 length: 12 amino acids. The CDR3 spells CASSSTGYEQYF. The CDR3, as DNA: TGTGCCAGCAGCTCTACAGGCTACGAGCAGTACTTC.

This clone is labeled medium-sized. This chain joins TRBV13 and TRBJ2-2, with 8 bases that match TRBD1. Trimming took 4 bases from V and 1 from J; bases not matched to a gene: 2. The CDR3 has 15 amino acids. The germline CDR1 and CDR2 sequences are PRHDT and FYEKMQ (reference sequence). CDR3 residues: CASSSGTGNTGELFF. The CDR3 DNA sequence: TGTGCCAGCAGCTCCGGGACAGGGAACACCGGGGAGCTGTTTTTT.

The chain is built from TRBV18 and TRBJ1-1, with TRBD1 matching 8 bases. Germline values: CDR1 KGHSH, CDR2 LQKENI. V trimming: 3 bases; J trimming: 4 bases; junction bases outside the gene matches: 1. This CDR3 has 13 residues. In nucleotides, the CDR3 is TGTGCCAGCTCACCGACAGGGGCCACTGAAGCTTTCTTT. Protein: CASSPTGATEAFF.

V and J are TRBV6-5 and TRBJ2-1, with D possibly being TRBD1 (6 bases). Trimming removed 4 bases from V and 6 bases from J, with 7 bases in between. The CDR3 loop spans 12 amino acids. CDR1 and CDR2 (germline): MNHEY, SVGAGI. The CDR3 DNA follows: TGTGCCAGCAGTTTACAGGGCAATGAGCAGTTCTTC. It encodes CASSLQGNEQFF.

The chain combines TRBV7-2 with TRBJ2-2; 7 bases fit TRBD1. The CDR3 contains 14 residues. CDR1 and CDR2 (germline): SGHTA, FQGNSA. V lost 2 bases and J lost 6; bases outside the gene matches: 3. CDR3 amino acids: CASSLYQGAGELFF. CDR3 bases: TGTGCCAGCAGCTTATATCAGGGGGCCGGGGAGCTGTTTTTT.

The CDR3 nucleotides are TGTGCCAGCAGCGTAGCTACGGTAATTAACTATGGCTACACCTTC. Protein: CASSVATVINYGYTF. The chain has TRBV9 and TRBJ1-2; no firm D call. This CDR3 spans 15 amino acids. The V end was cut by 0 bases, the J end by 1 base, with 10 bases between. Per germline, CDR1 SGDLS and CDR2 YYNGEE. Drawing the rest from reference TRBV9 and TRBJ1-2, the complete variable domain is DSGVTQTPKHLITATGQRVTLRCSPRSGDLSVYWYQQSLDQGLQFLIQYYNGEERAKGNILERFSAQQFPDLHSELNLSSLELGDSALYFCASSVATVINYGYTFGSGTRLTVV.

This chain uses TRBV20-1 with TRBJ1-1, with 7 bases fitting TRBD1. Trimming at V came to 3 bases and at J to 5 bases, leaving 12 bases not matched to a gene. The CDR3 has 15 amino acids. Per the germline V gene, CDR1 is DFQATT and CDR2 is SNEGSKA (reference sequence). The CDR3 protein is CSASSRRQGWTEAFF. The CDR3 DNA sequence: TGCAGTGCTAGTTCCCGCCGACAGGGATGGACTGAAGCTTTCTTT.

The CDR3 loop is CASRERDRGTWAKNIQYF. In nucleotides, the CDR3 is TGTGCCAGTAGGGAGAGGGACAGGGGGACGTGGGCCAAAAACATTCAGTACTTC. This rearrangement joins TRBV19 to TRBJ2-4, with 11 bases aligning to TRBD1. CDR3 size: 18 residues. V lost 6 bases to trimming and J lost 1 base; unmatched junction nucleotides: 11. Germline CDR1 reads LNHDA; CDR2 reads SQIVND (reference sequence).

This clone was detected once. The chain couples TRBV6-1 to TRBJ2-4, with 9 bases lining up with TRBD1. Germline V CDR1 and CDR2: MNHNS, SASEGT. J gave up 8 bases and V 0 bases, and 2 bases lay outside the gene matches. The CDR3 consists of 14 residues. The CDR3 is CASSEAGQGYIQYF. DNA for the CDR3: TGTGCCAGCAGTGAAGCGGGACAGGGTTACATTCAGTACTTC.

Turning to this clone: Other DNA sequences in this specimen translate into the identical CDR3. The J gene is TRBJ2-7, the V gene TRBV5-1, with TRBD2 identical over 9 bases. From germline, CDR1 is SGHRS and CDR2 YFSETQ. The CDR3 is 15 residues long. Unmatched junction bases numbered 3, after V lost 0 bases and J lost 2 bases. For the CDR3, the DNA is TGCGCCAGCAGCTTGGGGGGGACTAGCCCCTACGAGCAGTACTTC. It encodes CASSLGGTSPYEQYF.

The chain carries TRBV3-1 (or the pseudogene TRBV3-2) and TRBJ2-5, with a possible D match to TRBD2 (6 bases). Germline V CDR1 and CDR2: LGHDT, YNNKEL (reference sequence). The length of the CDR3 is 16 residues. V was cut by 4 bases and J by 4 bases, with 19 bases left in between. CDR3 in amino acids: CASSLSSGRGGETQYF. CDR3 DNA sequence: TGTGCCAGCAGCCTATCATCGGGGCGGGGTGGAGAGACCCAGTACTTC.